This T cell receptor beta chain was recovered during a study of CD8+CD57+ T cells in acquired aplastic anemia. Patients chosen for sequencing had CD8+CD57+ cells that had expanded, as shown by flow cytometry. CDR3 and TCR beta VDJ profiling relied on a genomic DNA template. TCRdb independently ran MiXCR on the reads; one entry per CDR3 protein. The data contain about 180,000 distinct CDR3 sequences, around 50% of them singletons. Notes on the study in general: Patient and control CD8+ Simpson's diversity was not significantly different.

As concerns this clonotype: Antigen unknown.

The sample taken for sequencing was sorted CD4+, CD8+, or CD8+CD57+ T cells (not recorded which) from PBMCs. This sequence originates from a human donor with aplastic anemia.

The CDR3 DNA reads as TGCGCCAGCAGCTTGGTTCGGGGTTGGACTGAAGCTTTCTTT. As protein: CASSLVRGWTEAFF. The chain recombines TRBV5-1 with TRBJ1-1; D remains unclear. V was clipped by 0 bases and J by 5 bases, with 11 bases between them. The CDR3 runs 14 residues. Per the germline V gene, CDR1 is SGHRS and CDR2 is YFSETQ.